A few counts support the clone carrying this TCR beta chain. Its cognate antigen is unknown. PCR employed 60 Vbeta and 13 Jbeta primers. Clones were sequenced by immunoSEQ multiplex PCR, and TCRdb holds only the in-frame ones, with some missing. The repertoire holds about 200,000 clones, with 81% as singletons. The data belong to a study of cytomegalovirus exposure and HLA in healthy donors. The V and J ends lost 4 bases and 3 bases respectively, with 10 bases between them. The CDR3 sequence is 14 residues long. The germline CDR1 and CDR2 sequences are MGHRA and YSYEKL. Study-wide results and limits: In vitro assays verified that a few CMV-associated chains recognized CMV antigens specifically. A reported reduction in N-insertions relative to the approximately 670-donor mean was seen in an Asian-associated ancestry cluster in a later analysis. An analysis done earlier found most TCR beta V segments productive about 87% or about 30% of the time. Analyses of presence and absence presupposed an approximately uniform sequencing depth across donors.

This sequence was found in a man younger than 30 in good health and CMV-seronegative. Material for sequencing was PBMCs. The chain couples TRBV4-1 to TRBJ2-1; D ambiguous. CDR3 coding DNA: TGCGCCAGCAGCCTCCTAGTAGACTACAATGAGCAGTTCTTC. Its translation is CASSLLVDYNEQFF.